This T cell receptor beta chain was identified in a study of cytomegalovirus exposure and HLA in healthy donors. General study points: In vitro assays verified that a few CMV-associated chains recognized CMV antigens specifically.

Comment on this clone: Its antigen remains unknown.

Profiled with immunoSEQ multiplex PCR; TCRdb holds only in-frame clones, not every one. Of roughly 150,000 clones in the sample, approximately 84% are singletons; the top ten hold approximately 10%. Germline V gene lookup returns CDR1 SGHVS and CDR2 FNYEAQ. The V end was cut by 4 bases, the J end by 0 bases, with 6 bases between. CDR3 size: 13 residues. The chain links TRBV7-6 to TRBJ1-1, with D perhaps matching TRBD1 (5 bases). The sequence came from a man aged 30-40 years in good health and CMV-seropositive. Sequencing was carried out using PBMCs. CDR3 region: CASSSDMNTEAFF. The CDR3 DNA reads TGTGCCAGCAGCTCGGACATGAACACTGAAGCTTTCTTT.